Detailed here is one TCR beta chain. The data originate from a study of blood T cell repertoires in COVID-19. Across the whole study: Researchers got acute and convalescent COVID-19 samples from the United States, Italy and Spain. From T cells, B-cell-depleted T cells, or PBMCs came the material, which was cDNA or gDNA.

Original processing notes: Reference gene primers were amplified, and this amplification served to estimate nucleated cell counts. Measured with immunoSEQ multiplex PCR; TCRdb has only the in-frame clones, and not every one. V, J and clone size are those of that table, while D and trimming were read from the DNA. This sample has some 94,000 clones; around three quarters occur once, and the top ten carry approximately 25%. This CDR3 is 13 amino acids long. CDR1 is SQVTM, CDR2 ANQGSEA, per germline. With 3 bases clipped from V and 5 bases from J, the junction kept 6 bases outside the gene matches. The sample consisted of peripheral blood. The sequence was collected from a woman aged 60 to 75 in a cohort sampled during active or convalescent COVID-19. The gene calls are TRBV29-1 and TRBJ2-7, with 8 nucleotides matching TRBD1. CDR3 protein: CSVDGQGSNEQYF. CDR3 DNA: TGCAGCGTTGACGGACAGGGTTCCAACGAGCAGTACTTC.